This T cell receptor (beta chain) comes out of a study of T cell responses to AZD1222 COVID-19 vaccine. The CDR3 consists of 14 residues. The ends were cut back, 2 bases at V and 3 bases at J, with 10 bases in the middle. Germline loops: CDR1 MNHEY, CDR2 SVGAGI. The data were produced by immunoSEQ multiplex PCR, yet TCRdb's version contains in-frame clones alone and is incomplete. The table includes approximately 180,000 clones, around 92% detected once. This clone is a singleton in its sample. This receptor was identified in an adult in good health. The chain has TRBV6-5 and TRBJ2-5, with D possibly called TRBD1 or TRBD2 (5 bases each). The material was peripheral blood, obtained on day 0 of AZD1222 vaccination. The chain's CDR3 is CASSYGGGEETQYF. The CDR3 nucleotides read TGTGCCAGCAGTTACGGGGGTGGGGAAGAGACCCAGTACTTC.